This T cell receptor beta chain originates from a study of T cell responses to AZD1222 COVID-19 vaccine. Between the trimmed V and J ends, which lost 0 bases and 4 bases, there was a span of 10 bases. CDR3 length equals 15 residues. Germline values: CDR1 SGHTS, CDR2 YDEGEE. Study-level points and caveats: An increase in Spike-specific TCR breadth and depth was observed after two AZD1222 doses. Spike was spanned by vaccine-associated CD4 TCRs, with dominance at 160-218 and 743-854. The study reported that nearly half of spike-specific TCRs target unmutated variant regions.

Method: immunoSEQ multiplex PCR; TCRdb's copy keeps in-frame clones and lacks some. The sample records about 120,000 clones, approximately 89% being singletons. In this sample, this clone turned up once. As yet, its antigen is unknown. This chain connects TRBV5-8 to TRBJ1-4, with a possible D match to TRBD1 (5 bases). Sequences were derived from peripheral blood, sampled on day 0 of AZD1222 vaccination. The clonotype comes from an adult in good health. CDR3 sequence (DNA): TGTGCCAGCAGCTTGGAAGAGGGGATTAATGAAAAACTGTTTTTT. Amino acid sequence: CASSLEEGINEKLFF.